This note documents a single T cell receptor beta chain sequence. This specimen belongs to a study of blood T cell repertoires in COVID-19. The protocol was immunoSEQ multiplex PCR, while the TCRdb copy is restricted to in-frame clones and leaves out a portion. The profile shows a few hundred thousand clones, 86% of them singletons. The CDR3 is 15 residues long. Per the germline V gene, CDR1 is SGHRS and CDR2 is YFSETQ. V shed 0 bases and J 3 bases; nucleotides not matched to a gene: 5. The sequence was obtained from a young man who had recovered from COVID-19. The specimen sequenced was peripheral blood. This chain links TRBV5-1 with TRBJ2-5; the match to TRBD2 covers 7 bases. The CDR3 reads CASSLGPGGKETQYF. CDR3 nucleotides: TGCGCCAGCAGCTTGGGGCCGGGGGGAAAAGAGACCCAGTACTTC. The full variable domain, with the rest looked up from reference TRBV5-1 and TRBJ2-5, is KAGVTQTPRYLIKTRGQQVTLSCSPISGHRSVSWYQQTPGQGLQFLFEYFSETQRNKGNFPGRFSGRQFSNSRSEMNVSTLELGDSALYLCASSLGPGGKETQYFGPGTRLLVL.